This T cell receptor beta chain was recorded in a study of T cell repertoires in cytomegalovirus infection. Across the whole study: Alongside well-studied HLA-B-restricted CMV epitopes, recently identified HLA-C-restricted CMV epitopes were also used.

The CDR3 has 14 amino acids. Germline V gives CDR1 SGHNT, CDR2 YYREEE (reference sequence). The J segment lost 8 bases and the V segment lost 4 bases, leaving 6 bases of the junction unmatched. With respect to this clonotype: Its antigen is currently unknown.

A single record per CDR3 protein comes from TCRdb applying MiXCR to the reads. Of fewer than 30,000 distinct CDR3 sequences listed, 15% to 20% are singletons. Broader study findings: Ex vivo, HLA-C-restricted CMV-specific TCR beta clonotypes prevailed over the rest of the response.

The sample consisted of CD8+ T cells from cultured PBMCs, taken from culture after CMV antigen stimulation. The source is a human donor in good health (CMV status not recorded). Some clones in this sample may be carry-over from other donors' samples. The V gene is TRBV5-4, the J gene TRBJ1-4; 9 bases fit TRBD1. In nucleotides, the CDR3 is TGTGCCAGCAGCGTGGACAGGGGTTGGGAAAAACTGTTTTTT. Translated, it gives CASSVDRGWEKLFF.